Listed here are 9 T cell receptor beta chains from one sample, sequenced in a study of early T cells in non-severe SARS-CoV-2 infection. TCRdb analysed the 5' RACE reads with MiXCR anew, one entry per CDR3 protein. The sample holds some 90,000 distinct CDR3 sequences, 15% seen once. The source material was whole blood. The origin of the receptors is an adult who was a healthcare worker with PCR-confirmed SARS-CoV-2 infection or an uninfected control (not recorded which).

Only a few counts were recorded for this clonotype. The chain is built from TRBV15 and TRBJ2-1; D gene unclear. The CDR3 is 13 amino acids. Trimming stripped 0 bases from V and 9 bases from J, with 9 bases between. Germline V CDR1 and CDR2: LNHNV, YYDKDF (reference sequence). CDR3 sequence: CATSRDVAGEQFF. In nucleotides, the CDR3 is TGTGCCACCAGCAGAGATGTAGCCGGTGAGCAGTTCTTC.

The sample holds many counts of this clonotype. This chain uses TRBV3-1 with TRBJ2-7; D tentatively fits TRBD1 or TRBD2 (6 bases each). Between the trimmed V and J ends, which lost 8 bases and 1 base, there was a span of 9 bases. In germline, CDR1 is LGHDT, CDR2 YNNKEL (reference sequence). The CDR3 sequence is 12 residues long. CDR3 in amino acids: CASEGGSYEQYF. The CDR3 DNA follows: TGTGCCAGCGAGGGGGGATCCTACGAGCAGTACTTC.

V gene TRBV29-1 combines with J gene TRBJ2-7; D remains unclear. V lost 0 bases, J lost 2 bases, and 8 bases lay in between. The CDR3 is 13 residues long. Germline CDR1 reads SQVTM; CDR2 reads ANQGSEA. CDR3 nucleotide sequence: TGCAGCGTTGAAGAGACCGGTACCTACGAGCAGTACTTC. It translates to CSVEETGTYEQYF.

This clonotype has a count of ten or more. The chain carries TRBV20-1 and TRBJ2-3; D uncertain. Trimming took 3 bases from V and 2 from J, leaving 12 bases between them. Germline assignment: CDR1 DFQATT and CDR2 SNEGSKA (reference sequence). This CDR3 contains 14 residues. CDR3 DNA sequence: TGCAGTGCTAGCCAACATGGGCACACAGATACGCAGTATTTT. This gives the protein CSASQHGHTDTQYF.

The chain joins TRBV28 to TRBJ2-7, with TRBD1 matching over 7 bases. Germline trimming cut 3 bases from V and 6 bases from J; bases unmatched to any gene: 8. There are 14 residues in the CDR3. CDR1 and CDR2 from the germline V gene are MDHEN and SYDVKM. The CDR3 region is CASSFYPTGLEQYF. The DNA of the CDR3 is TGTGCCAGCAGTTTCTACCCGACAGGGCTCGAGCAGTACTTC.

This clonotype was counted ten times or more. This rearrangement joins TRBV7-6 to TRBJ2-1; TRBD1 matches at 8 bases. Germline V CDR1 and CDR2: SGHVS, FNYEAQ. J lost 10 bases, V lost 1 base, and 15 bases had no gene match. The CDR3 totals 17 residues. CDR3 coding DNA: TGTGCCAGCAGCTTAGTCCGACAGGGGTATAACGGGTCCGAGCAGTTCTTC. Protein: CASSLVRQGYNGSEQFF.

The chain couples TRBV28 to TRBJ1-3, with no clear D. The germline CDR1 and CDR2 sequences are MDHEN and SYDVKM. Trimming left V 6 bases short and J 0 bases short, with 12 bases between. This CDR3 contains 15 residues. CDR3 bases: TGTGCCAGCAGATCAGGTGGCGCCTCTGGAAACACCATATATTTT. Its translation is CASRSGGASGNTIYF. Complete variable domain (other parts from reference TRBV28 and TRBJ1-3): DVKVTQSSRYLVKRTGEKVFLECVQDMDHENMFWYRQDPGLGLRLIYFSYDVKMKEKGDIPEGYSVSREKKERFSLILESASTNQTSMYLCASRSGGASGNTIYFGEGSWLTVV.

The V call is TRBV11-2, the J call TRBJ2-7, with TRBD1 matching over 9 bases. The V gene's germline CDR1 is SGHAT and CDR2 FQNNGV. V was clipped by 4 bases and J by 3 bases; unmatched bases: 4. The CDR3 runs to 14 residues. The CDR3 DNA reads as TGTGCCAGCAGCTCGGGACAGGGCTACTACGAGCAGTACTTC. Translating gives CASSSGQGYYEQYF. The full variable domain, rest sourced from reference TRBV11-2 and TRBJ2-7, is EAGVAQSPRYKIIEKRQSVAFWCNPISGHATLYWYQQILGQGPKLLIQFQNNGVVDDSQLPKDRFSAERLKGVDSTLKIQPAKLEDSAVYLCASSSGQGYYEQYFGPGTRLTVT.

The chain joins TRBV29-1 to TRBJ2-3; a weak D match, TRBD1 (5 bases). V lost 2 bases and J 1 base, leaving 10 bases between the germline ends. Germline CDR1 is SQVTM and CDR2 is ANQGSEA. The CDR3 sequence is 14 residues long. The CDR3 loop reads CSVEQGQGTDTQYF. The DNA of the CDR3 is TGCAGCGTTGAACAGGGCCAGGGCACAGATACGCAGTATTTT.